The clone carrying this TCR beta chain was picked up one time. This sample is drawn from a study of blood T cell repertoires in COVID-19. The method was immunoSEQ multiplex PCR; TCRdb's version includes in-frame clones alone and lacks a portion of them. The sample consists of 150,000 to 160,000 clones, approximately 83% of them appearing once. Germline CDR1 reads SGHAT; CDR2 reads FQNNGV. This CDR3 spans 14 amino acids. V dropped 1 base and J dropped 1 base, with 8 bases sitting between them. The V gene is TRBV11-2, the J gene TRBJ2-7, with D unclear. The sequence was collected from a woman aged 55-70 years with COVID-19, enrolled during active disease. Sequences were obtained from peripheral blood. CDR3 residues: CASSLGPTSYEQYF. CDR3 DNA: TGTGCCAGCAGCTTAGGACCGACTTCCTACGAGCAGTACTTC.